This note documents a single TCR beta chain sequence. RNA, at roughly 0.45 to 1 ug, was reverse transcribed with random hexamers. TCRdb recomputed calls from the immunoSEQ multiplex PCR reads with MiXCR, one row per CDR3 protein. The sample has 400,000 or so distinct CDR3 sequences, more than 80% seen once. The CDR3 loop spans 15 amino acids. Germline CDR1 SQVTM, CDR2 ANQGSEA. Between the trimmed V and J ends, which lost 0 bases and 8 bases, there was a span of 17 bases. This entry belongs to a study of CD8 T cells in Susac syndrome. The sequence came from a human donor with multiple sclerosis. The rearrangement links TRBV29-1 to TRBJ2-1; D is unresolved. Sequenced material: CD8+ T cells from PBMCs. The CDR3 protein is CSVEDPQAFNHEQFF. CDR3 nucleotides: TGCAGCGTTGAAGATCCCCAGGCCTTTAACCATGAGCAGTTCTTC.